This T cell receptor beta chain was captured in a study of immune evolution from preneoplasia to lung adenocarcinoma. As for this clone: What it binds is not known.

Using immunoSEQ multiplex PCR, the repertoire was profiled, and TCRdb retains in-frame clones only, with some absent. The top ten hold approximately 3% of the sample, which has about 4,600 clones, 85% seen once. Study-level results: From normal lung to invasive adenocarcinoma, top clone frequencies appeared to decrease.

Patient tissue came from resections in Japan or China, 2014–2017. The specimen sequenced was FFPE invasive lung adenocarcinoma tissue. The source of this sequence is a person in their fifties or sixties with lung adenocarcinoma.

In DNA form, the CDR3 reads TGTGCCAGCAGCCGGGGCGAACCCGGGGAGCTGTTTTTT. It translates to CASSRGEPGELFF. This chain joins TRBV28 and TRBJ2-2; D might be TRBD1 or TRBD2, each matching 5 bases. Per the germline V gene, CDR1 is MDHEN and CDR2 is SYDVKM. V lost 6 bases, J lost 6 bases, and 11 bases lay in between. The CDR3 is 13 residues long.